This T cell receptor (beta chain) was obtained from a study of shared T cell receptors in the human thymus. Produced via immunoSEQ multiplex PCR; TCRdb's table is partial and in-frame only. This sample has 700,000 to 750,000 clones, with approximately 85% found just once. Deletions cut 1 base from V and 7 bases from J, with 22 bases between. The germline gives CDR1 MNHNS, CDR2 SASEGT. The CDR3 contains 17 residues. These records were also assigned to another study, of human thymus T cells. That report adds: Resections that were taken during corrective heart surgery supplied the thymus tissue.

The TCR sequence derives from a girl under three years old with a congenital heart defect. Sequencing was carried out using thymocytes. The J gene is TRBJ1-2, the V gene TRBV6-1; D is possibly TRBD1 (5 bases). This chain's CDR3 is CASSEGHGIRGRSGYTF. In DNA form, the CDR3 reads TGTGCCAGCAGTGAAGGACACGGTATTAGGGGAAGGTCTGGCTACACCTTC.